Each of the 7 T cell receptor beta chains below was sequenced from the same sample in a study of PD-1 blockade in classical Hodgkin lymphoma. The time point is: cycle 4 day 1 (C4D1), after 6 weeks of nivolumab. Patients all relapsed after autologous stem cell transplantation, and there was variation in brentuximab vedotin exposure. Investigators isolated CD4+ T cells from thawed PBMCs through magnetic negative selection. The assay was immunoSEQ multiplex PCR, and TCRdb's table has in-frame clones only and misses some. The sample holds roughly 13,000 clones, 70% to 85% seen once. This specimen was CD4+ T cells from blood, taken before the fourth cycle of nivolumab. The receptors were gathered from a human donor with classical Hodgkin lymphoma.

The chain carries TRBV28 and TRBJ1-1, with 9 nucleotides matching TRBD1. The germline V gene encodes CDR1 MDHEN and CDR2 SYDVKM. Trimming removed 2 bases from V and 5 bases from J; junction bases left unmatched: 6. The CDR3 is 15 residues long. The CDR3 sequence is CASSLPRTGETEAFF. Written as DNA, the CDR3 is TGTGCCAGCAGTTTACCCCGGACAGGGGAGACTGAAGCTTTCTTT.

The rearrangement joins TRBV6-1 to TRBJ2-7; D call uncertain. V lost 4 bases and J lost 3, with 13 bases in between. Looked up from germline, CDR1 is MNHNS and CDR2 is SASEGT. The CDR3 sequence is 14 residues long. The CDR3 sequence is CASSVDSANYEQYF. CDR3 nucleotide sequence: TGTGCCAGCAGTGTTGATTCGGCCAACTACGAGCAGTACTTC.

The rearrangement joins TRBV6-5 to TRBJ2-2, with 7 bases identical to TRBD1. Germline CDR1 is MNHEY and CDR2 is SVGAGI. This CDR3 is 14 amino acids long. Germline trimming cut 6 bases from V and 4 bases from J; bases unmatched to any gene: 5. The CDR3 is CASRQTGTTGELFF. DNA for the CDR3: TGTGCCAGCAGGCAGACAGGGACCACCGGGGAGCTGTTTTTT.

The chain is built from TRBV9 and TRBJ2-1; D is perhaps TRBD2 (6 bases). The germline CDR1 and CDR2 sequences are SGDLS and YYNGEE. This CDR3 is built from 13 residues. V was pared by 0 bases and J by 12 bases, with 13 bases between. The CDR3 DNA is TGTGCCAGCAGCGTAGTGGGCCTGGGGGGGCAGTTCTTC. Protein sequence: CASSVVGLGGQFF. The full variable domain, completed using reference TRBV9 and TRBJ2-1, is DSGVTQTPKHLITATGQRVTLRCSPRSGDLSVYWYQQSLDQGLQFLIQYYNGEERAKGNILERFSAQQFPDLHSELNLSSLELGDSALYFCASSVVGLGGQFFGPGTRLTVL.

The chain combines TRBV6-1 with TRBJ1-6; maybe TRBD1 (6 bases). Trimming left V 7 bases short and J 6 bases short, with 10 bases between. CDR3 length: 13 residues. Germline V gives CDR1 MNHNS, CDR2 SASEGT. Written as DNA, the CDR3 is TGTGCCAGCACAGGACAGTTTAATTCACCCCTCCACTTT. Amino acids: CASTGQFNSPLHF.

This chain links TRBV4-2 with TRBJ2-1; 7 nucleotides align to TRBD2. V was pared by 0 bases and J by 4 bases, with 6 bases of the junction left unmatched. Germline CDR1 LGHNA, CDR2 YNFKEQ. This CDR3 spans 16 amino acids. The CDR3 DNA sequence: TGTGCCAGCAGCCAAGAGTGGGCGGGAGCTTACAATGAGCAGTTCTTC. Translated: CASSQEWAGAYNEQFF.

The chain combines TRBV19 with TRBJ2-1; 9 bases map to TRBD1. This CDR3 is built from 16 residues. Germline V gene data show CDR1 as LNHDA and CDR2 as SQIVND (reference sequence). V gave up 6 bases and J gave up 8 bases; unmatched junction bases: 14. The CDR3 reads CASRSTRGQGGYEQFF. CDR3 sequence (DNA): TGTGCCAGTAGATCGACTCGGGGACAGGGAGGGTATGAGCAGTTCTTC. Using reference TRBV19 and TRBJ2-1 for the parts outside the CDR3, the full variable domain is DGGITQSPKYLFRKEGQNVTLSCEQNLNHDAMYWYRQDPGQGLRLIYYSQIVNDFQKGDIAEGYSVSREKKESFPLTVTSAQKNPTAFYLCASRSTRGQGGYEQFFGPGTRLTVL.